Reported below is one T cell receptor (beta chain). Antigen unknown. The repertoire was sequenced with immunoSEQ multiplex PCR; TCRdb's copy has only in-frame clones and lacks some. The sample has tens of thousands of clones, 60% to 80% seen once. The data stem from a study of radiotherapy plus CTLA-4 blockade in lung cancer. The study's findings and limits: Early clone dynamics of blood T cells, plus interferon-beta, reportedly predicted response best.

CDR1 and CDR2 (germline): SQVTM, ANQGSEA. Deletions cut 5 bases from V and 4 bases from J, with 23 bases between. The CDR3 spans 16 residues. This TCR came from a human donor with non-small cell lung cancer who had stable disease on radiotherapy plus ipilimumab. The chain links TRBV29-1 to TRBJ1-2; D may be TRBD1 (6 bases). The specimen comprised peripheral blood, sampled from a patient treated with radiotherapy plus ipilimumab. The CDR3 nucleotides are TGCAGCGTTTGGGGGGCGGAATTTCCGCTCGGCTATGGCTACACCTTC. Amino acids: CSVWGAEFPLGYGYTF.